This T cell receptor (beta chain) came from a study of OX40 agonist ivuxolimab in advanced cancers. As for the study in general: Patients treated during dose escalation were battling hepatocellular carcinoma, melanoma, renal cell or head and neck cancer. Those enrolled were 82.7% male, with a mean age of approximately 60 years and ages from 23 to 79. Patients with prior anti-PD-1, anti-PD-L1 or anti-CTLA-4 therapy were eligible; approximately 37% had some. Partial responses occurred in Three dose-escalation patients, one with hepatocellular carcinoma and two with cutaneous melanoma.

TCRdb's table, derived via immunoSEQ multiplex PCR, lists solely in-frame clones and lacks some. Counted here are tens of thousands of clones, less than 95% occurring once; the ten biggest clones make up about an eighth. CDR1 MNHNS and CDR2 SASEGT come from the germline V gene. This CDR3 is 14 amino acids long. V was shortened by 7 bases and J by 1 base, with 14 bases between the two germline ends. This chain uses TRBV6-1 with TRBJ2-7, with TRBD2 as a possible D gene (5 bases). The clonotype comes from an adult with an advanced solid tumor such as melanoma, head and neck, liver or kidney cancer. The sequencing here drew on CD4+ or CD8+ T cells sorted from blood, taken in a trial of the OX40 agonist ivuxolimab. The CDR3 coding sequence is TGTGCCAGCACCCCAATGCGGGTTTCCTACGAGCAGTACTTC. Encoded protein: CASTPMRVSYEQYF.